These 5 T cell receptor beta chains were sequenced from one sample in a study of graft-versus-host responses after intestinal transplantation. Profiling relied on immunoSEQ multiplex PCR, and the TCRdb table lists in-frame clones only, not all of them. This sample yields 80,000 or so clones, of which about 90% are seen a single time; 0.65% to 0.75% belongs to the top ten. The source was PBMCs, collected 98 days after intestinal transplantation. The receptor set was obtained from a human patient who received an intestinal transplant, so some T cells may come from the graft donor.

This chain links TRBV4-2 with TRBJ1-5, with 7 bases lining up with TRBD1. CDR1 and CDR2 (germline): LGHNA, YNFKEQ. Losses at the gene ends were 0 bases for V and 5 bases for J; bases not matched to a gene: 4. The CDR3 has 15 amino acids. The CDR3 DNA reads TGTGCCAGCAGCCAAGATCTAGACAGGGATCAGCCCCAGCATTTT. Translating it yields CASSQDLDRDQPQHF.

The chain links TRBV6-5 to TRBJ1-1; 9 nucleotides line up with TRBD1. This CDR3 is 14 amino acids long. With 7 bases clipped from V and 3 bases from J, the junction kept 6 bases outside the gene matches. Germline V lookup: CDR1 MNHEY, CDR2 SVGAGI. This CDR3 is CASNPGQGYTEAFF. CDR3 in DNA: TGTGCCAGCAATCCGGGACAGGGTTACACTGAAGCTTTCTTT.

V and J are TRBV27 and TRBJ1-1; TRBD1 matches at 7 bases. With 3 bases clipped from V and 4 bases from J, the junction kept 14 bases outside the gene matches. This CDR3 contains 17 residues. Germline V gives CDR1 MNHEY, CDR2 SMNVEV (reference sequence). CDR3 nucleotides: TGTGCCAGCAGTTTTTTTATGGGGACAGAAAAAGCCACTGAAGCTTTCTTT. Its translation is CASSFFMGTEKATEAFF.

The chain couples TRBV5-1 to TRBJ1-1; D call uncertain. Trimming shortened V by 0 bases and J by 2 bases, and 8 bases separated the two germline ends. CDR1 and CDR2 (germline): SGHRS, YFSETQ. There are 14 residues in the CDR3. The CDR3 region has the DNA TGCGCCAGCAGCTTGGAGGTTTTAAACACTGAAGCTTTCTTT. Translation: CASSLEVLNTEAFF.

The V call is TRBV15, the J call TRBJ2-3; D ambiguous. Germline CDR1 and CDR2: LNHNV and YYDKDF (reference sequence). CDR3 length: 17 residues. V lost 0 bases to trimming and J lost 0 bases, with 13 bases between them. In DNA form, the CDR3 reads TGTGCCACCAGCAGAGATTTGGACGGCTCTAGCACAGATACGCAGTATTTT. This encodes CATSRDLDGSSTDTQYF.